These T cell receptor beta chains were read from a single sample in a study of T-cell memory formation after mild COVID-19. TCRdb used MiXCR to reprocess the 5' RACE reads, holding one entry per CDR3 protein. This sample carries roughly 560,000 distinct CDR3 sequences, over 20% of them seen once, and the ten largest clones take approximately 12%. The source material was PBMCs or a T cell subset sorted from them (not recorded which). Every receptor here comes from an adult woman who had mild COVID-19 (a few samples of this study predate the infection). Cell type and time point are not known. Both conserved end residues are part of each CDR3. A D gene is named only where the DNA matches it firmly. Clone size is shown for a subset of rows, as once, few, many or a class of expanded clone.

d_gene	abundance	v_gene	j_gene	CDR3nt	CDR3aa
TRBD2	few	TRBV3-1	TRBJ2-7	TGTGCCAGCAGCCAAAACGGCGGGAGATTAATGTACTTC	CASSQNGGRLMYF
TRBD1	few	TRBV7-6	TRBJ1-1	TGTGCCAGCAGCCACCCCGACAGGGGGCCTCAAGCTTTCTTT	CASSHPDRGPQAFF
-	-	TRBV6-2/TRBV6-3	TRBJ1-5	TGTGCCAGCAGTTACTCGACCGGGGGCATAGAGCCCCAGCATTTT	CASSYSTGGIEPQHF
TRBD1	few	TRBV6-5	TRBJ1-4	TGTGCCAGCAGTTACTCCGGACAGGGTGAAAAACTGTTTTTT	CASSYSGQGEKLFF
-	-	TRBV2	TRBJ2-1	TGTGCCGGATCAAGGCTACCCGCCGTGGATGAGCAGTTCTTC	CAGSRLPAVDEQFF
-	-	TRBV29-1	TRBJ2-4	TGCAGCGTTGAAGTTCACCCGGGGAACATTCAGTACTTC	CSVEVHPGNIQYF
TRBD1	few	TRBV30	TRBJ2-7	TGTGCCTGGAGTTGGGACAGATCATCCGAGCAGTACTTC	CAWSWDRSSEQYF
TRBD2	few	TRBV6-5	TRBJ2-3	TGTGCCAGCAGCCGAGCGGGAGGGCTGGGGGATACGCAGTATTTT	CASSRAGGLGDTQYF
TRBD2	few	TRBV12-3/TRBV12-4	TRBJ2-2	TGTGCCAGCAGTAACGAGCGGGACTACACCGGGGAGCTGTTTTTT	CASSNERDYTGELFF
-	few	TRBV20-1	TRBJ1-2	TGCAGTGCTAGAGATCAGGGGTTGCGTGGCTACACCTTC	CSARDQGLRGYTF
-	-	TRBV6-6	TRBJ2-7	TGTGCCAGCAGTTCGTTAGCCGGAGAAAGGCAGTACTTC	CASSSLAGERQYF
-	-	TRBV9	TRBJ2-7	TGTGCCAGCAGCGTAGAGGCCAGGACCTACGAGCAGTACTTC	CASSVEARTYEQYF
-	-	TRBV7-9	TRBJ2-5	TGTGCCAGCAGCCCTAAGGGACGGACACAAGAGACCCAGTACTTC	CASSPKGRTQETQYF
-	few	TRBV9	TRBJ2-5	TGTGCCAGCAGCGTAGCTTCGGGGGTTGAGACCCAGTACTTC	CASSVASGVETQYF
TRBD1	few	TRBV20-1	TRBJ2-5	TGCAGTGCTAGGACAGGGGGGCGAGAGACCCAGTACTTC	CSARTGGRETQYF
-	few	TRBV12-3/TRBV12-4	TRBJ2-5	TGTGCCAGCAGTTTAGATTTAGGAGAGACCCAGTACTTC	CASSLDLGETQYF
-	-	TRBV27	TRBJ2-1	TGTGCCAGCAGTTTGTCGACGGCCTTGCTCTACAATGAGCAGTTCTTC	CASSLSTALLYNEQFF
TRBD2	-	TRBV5-1	TRBJ2-1	TGCGCCAGCAGCTTGGCCGGGACTACCTTTCAGGAGCAGTTCTTC	CASSLAGTTFQEQFF
-	-	TRBV20-1	TRBJ1-5	TGCAGTGCTAGAGATCAGGAAGTCAGAAATCAGCCCCAGCATTTT	CSARDQEVRNQPQHF
-	-	TRBV7-3	TRBJ2-1	TGTGCCAGCAGCTTAGTCGGTCTGACGGGGTACAATGAGCAGTTCTTC	CASSLVGLTGYNEQFF
-	few	TRBV18	TRBJ2-2	TGTGCCAGCTCAGGACAGTCGGCCGGGGAGCTGTTTTTT	CASSGQSAGELFF
TRBD1	-	TRBV6-6	TRBJ2-7	TGTGCCAGACAGGGGCCCTCCTACGAGCAGTACTTC	CARQGPSYEQYF
TRBD2	-	TRBV7-9	TRBJ2-3	TGTGCCAGCAGCGTAAGCGGGGGGGCTTTCCCCACAAATACGCAGTATTTT	CASSVSGGAFPTNTQYF
TRBD2	many	TRBV20-1	TRBJ2-2	TGCAGTGCTAGAGACGGGACTAGCGGAGAATCCGGGGAGCTGTTTTTT	CSARDGTSGESGELFF
TRBD1	-	TRBV5-1	TRBJ1-1	TGCGCCAGCAGCTCGGGACAGGGAGAGGACACTGAAGCTTTCTTT	CASSSGQGEDTEAFF
TRBD2	-	TRBV2	TRBJ2-1	TGTGCCAGCGGCGGGGGGGCTGTGGGAAATGAGCAGTTCTTC	CASGGGAVGNEQFF
-	few	TRBV27	TRBJ2-5	TGTGCCAGCAGTTCCGGGCCACCGGCGGCCCAGTACTTC	CASSSGPPAAQYF
TRBD2	-	TRBV7-9	TRBJ2-3	TGTGCCAGCAGCCCACGAGGGACTAGCGAAACAGATACGCAGTATTTT	CASSPRGTSETDTQYF
TRBD2	-	TRBV5-1	TRBJ2-7	TGCGCCAGCAGCGCGGACGGGACTAGTTACGCCGAGCAGTACTTC	CASSADGTSYAEQYF
TRBD2	few	TRBV20-1	TRBJ2-3	TGCAGTGCTAGACCACGGGGGGCACTAGCGGGAGAGACAGATACGCAGTATTTT	CSARPRGALAGETDTQYF
-	-	TRBV6-1	TRBJ2-1	TGTGCCAGCAGCCTAGGGGGGTTCCAATGGGATGAGCAGTTCTTC	CASSLGGFQWDEQFF
TRBD2	-	TRBV19	TRBJ2-3	TGTGCCAGTAGTATAGCACTAGCGGGGGAGCTCACAGATACGCAGTATTTT	CASSIALAGELTDTQYF
TRBD2	-	TRBV4-1	TRBJ2-2	TGCGCCAGCAGCCAAGTTAGCGGGGGAAGTAACACCGGGGAGCTGTTTTTT	CASSQVSGGSNTGELFF
TRBD2	once	TRBV9	TRBJ2-5	TGTGCCAGCAGCTCCCGACTAGCCGGGGAGACCCAGTACTTC	CASSSRLAGETQYF
-	many	TRBV20-1	TRBJ2-2	TGCAGTGCCCGCGGTGGGAGGAACACCGGGGAGCTGTTTTTT	CSARGGRNTGELFF
TRBD2	few	TRBV5-1	TRBJ2-5	TGCGCCAGCAGCCCGGGACTAGCGGGGTCCCAAGAGACCCAGTACTTC	CASSPGLAGSQETQYF
TRBD2	few	TRBV20-1	TRBJ2-2	TGCAGTGCGCGACCGGGAGGTGACACCGGGGAGCTGTTTTTT	CSARPGGDTGELFF
-	few	TRBV5-1	TRBJ1-2	TGCGCCAGCAGCTTATCCTCCATATATGGCTACACCTTC	CASSLSSIYGYTF
-	few	TRBV30	TRBJ2-1	TGTGCCTGGAGTGCCCCCGGGGCCTATGAGCAGTTCTTC	CAWSAPGAYEQFF
TRBD1	few	TRBV5-1	TRBJ1-1	TGCGCCAGCAGCTTCCGGGACAGCATGAACACTGAAGCTTTCTTT	CASSFRDSMNTEAFF
TRBD2	-	TRBV2	TRBJ2-3	TGTGCCAGCAGTGTACCCACTCTAACGGGAGGGGAGGGCACAGATACGCAGTATTTT	CASSVPTLTGGEGTDTQYF
-	once	TRBV4-2	TRBJ2-7	TGTGCCAGCAGCCAAGTTGTACAGTACGAGCAGTACTTC	CASSQVVQYEQYF
-	few	TRBV5-6	TRBJ1-4	TGTGCCAGCACCGTAGGGACATCCAGGGTTAATGAAAAACTGTTTTTT	CASTVGTSRVNEKLFF
-	-	TRBV27	TRBJ2-7	TGTGCCAGCAGTTTGAATCGGGGGCTTGTCAACGAGCAGTACTTC	CASSLNRGLVNEQYF
TRBD1	few	TRBV7-2	TRBJ1-4	TGTGCCAGCAGCTTAGTAGCCCCGGGACAGGGGTCCGAAAAACTGTTTTTT	CASSLVAPGQGSEKLFF
-	-	TRBV27	TRBJ2-7	TGTGCCAGCAGTTTTCTTTGGACCGAAGACGGTCGCTACGAGCAGTACTTC	CASSFLWTEDGRYEQYF
-	-	TRBV7-9	TRBJ1-4	TGTGCCAGCAGCTTACGTCAGTCTAATGAAAAACTGTTTTTT	CASSLRQSNEKLFF
TRBD1	many	TRBV5-1	TRBJ2-5	TGCGCCAGCAGCTTGGTATCCAGGGCAGGGGGTCAAGAGACCCAGTACTTC	CASSLVSRAGGQETQYF
TRBD2	few	TRBV5-1	TRBJ2-5	TGCGCCAGCAGCGGGGGACTAGCGGGGATTGGAGAGACCCAGTACTTC	CASSGGLAGIGETQYF
-	-	TRBV9	TRBJ2-2	TGTGCCAGCAGCGTAGTTTCAGGTGCGGGGAGCACCGGGGAGCTGTTTTTT	CASSVVSGAGSTGELFF
TRBD2	few	TRBV5-5	TRBJ2-7	TGTGCCAGCAGCGTGACTAGCGGGCAGACCTACGAGCAGTACTTC	CASSVTSGQTYEQYF
TRBD1	-	TRBV2	TRBJ2-5	TGTGCCAGCAGTCTTAACTATATGGGACAGTCAAAAGAGACCCAGTACTTC	CASSLNYMGQSKETQYF
-	few	TRBV20-1	TRBJ2-2	TGCAGTGCCCGGGGACTTACGAACACCGGGGAGCTGTTTTTT	CSARGLTNTGELFF
TRBD1	-	TRBV2	TRBJ2-1	TGTGCCAGCACCGCGGAGGGGACAGGGGGTGGAAATGAGCAGTTCTTC	CASTAEGTGGGNEQFF
-	few	TRBV15	TRBJ1-2	TGTGCCACCAGCAGAGGGGGGGTCTACTATGGCTACACCTTC	CATSRGGVYYGYTF
TRBD2	-	TRBV6-5	TRBJ2-7	TGTGCCAGCAGTTACAAGCGGGACGCCTACGAGCAGTACTTC	CASSYKRDAYEQYF
TRBD2	once	TRBV5-1	TRBJ2-5	TGCGCCAGCAGCTTGGTAGCGGGGTTACTGGAGACCCAGTACTTC	CASSLVAGLLETQYF